Included here is one TCR beta chain sequence, with context. Assay used: immunoSEQ multiplex PCR; TCRdb lists only in-frame clones, some missing. The sample comprises 450,000 to 500,000 clones, approximately 86% of which are singletons, and 6.5% to 9.5% rests with the top ten. J gave up 2 bases and V 6 bases, and 6 bases lay outside the gene matches. CDR3 size: 14 residues. Germline loops: CDR1 MNHEY, CDR2 SMNVEV (reference sequence). The data were taken from a study of blood T cell repertoires in COVID-19. Whole-study context: The cDNA or gDNA used as material had been derived from T cells, B-cell-depleted T cells, or PBMCs.

The age range of participants was about 18 to 100 years, with residence in fewer than 25 US areas. Cohort allocation depended upon clinical history that participants reported. This receptor was obtained from a woman aged 55-75 years who had recovered from COVID-19. The sample comprised PBMCs or T cells enriched from blood (not recorded which). The chain recombines TRBV27 with TRBJ1-1; 7 bases are shared with TRBD1. CDR3 bases: TGTGCCAGCAGCCCAGACAGGGATAACACTGAAGCTTTCTTT. Its translation: CASSPDRDNTEAFF.